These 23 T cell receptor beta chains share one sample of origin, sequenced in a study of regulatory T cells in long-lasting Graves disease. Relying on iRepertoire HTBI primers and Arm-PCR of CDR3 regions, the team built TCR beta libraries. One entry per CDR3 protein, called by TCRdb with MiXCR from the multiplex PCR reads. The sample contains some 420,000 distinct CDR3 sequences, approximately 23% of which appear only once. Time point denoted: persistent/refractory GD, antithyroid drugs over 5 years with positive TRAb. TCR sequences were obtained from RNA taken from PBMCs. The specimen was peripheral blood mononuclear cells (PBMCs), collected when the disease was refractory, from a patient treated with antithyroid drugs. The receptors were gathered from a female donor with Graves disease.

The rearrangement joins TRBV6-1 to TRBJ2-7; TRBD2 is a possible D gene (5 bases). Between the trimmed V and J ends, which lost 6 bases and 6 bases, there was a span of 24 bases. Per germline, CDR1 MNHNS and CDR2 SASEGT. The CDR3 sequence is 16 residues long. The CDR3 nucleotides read TGTGCCAGCAGAGCACCCCCGGACCGCGGGTTCCTCGAGCAGTACTTC. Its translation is CASRAPPDRGFLEQYF.

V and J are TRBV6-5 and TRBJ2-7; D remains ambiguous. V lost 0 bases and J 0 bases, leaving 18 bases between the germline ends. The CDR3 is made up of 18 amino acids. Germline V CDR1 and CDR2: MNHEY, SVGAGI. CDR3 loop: CASSYSIEALPYSYEQYF. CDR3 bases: TGTGCCAGCAGTTACTCGATAGAGGCACTCCCGTACTCCTACGAGCAGTACTTC.

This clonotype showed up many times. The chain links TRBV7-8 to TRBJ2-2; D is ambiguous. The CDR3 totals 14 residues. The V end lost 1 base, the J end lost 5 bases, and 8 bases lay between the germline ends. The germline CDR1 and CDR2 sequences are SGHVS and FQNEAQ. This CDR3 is CASSLGHPTGELFF. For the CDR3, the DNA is TGTGCCAGCAGCTTAGGACATCCTACCGGGGAGCTGTTTTTT.

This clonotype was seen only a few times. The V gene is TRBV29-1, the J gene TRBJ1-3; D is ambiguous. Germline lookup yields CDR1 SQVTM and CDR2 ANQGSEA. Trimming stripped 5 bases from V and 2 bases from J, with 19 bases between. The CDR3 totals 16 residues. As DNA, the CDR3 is TGCAGCGTTTATGAGACCTCCTCGATCACTGGAAACACCATATATTTT. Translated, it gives CSVYETSSITGNTIYF.

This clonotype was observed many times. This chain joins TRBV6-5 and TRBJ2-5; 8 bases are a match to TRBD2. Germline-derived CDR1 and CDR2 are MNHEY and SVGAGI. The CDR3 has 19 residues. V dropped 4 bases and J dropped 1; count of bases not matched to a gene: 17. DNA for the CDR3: TGTGCCAGCAGTTTCACTTACTCGCTTGGAACTAGCGGCCAAGAGACCCAGTACTTC. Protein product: CASSFTYSLGTSGQETQYF.

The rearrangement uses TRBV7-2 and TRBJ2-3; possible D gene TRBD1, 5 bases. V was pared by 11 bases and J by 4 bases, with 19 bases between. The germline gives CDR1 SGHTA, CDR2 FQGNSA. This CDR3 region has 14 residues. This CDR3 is CAFTPGSSPDTQYF. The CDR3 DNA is TGTGCCTTTACCCCAGGGTCAAGCCCAGATACGCAGTATTTT.

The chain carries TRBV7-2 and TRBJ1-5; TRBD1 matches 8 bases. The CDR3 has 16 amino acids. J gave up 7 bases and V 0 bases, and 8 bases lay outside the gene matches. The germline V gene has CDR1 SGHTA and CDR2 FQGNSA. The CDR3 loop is CASSLAQGQGGQPQHF. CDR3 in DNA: TGTGCCAGCAGCTTAGCGCAAGGACAGGGAGGGCAGCCCCAGCATTTT.

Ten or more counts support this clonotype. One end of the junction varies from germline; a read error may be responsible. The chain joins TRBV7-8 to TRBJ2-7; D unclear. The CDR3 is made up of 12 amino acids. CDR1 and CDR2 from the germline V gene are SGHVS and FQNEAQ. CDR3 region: CASSLVPSRPAF. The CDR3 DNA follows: TGTGCCAGCAGCTTAGTCCCGAGTCGCCCAGCCTTC.

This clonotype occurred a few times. CDR3 bases: TGTGCCAGCAGCTTGGCTCAAGCGGGGGGGAACACCGGGGAGCTGTTTTTT. This codes for CASSLAQAGGNTGELFF. The gene calls are TRBV5-5 and TRBJ2-2, with 9 bases that match TRBD2. Germline V lookup: CDR1 SGHKS, CDR2 YYEKEE (reference sequence). Trimming cost V 0 bases and J 1 base; bases outside gene matches: 4. The CDR3 covers 17 residues.

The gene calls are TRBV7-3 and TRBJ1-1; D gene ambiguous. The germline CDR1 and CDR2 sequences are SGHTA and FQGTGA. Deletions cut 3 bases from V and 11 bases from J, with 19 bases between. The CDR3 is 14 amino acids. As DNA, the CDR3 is TGTGCCAGCAGCTTTGATCCCGAGACACCCGGGGCTTTCTTT. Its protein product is CASSFDPETPGAFF. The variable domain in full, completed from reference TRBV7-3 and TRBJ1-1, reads GAGVSQTPSNKVTEKGKYVELRCDPISGHTALYWYRQSLGQGPEFLIYFQGTGAADDSGLPNDRFFAVRPEGSVSTLKIQRTERGDSAVYLCASSFDPETPGAFFGQGTRLTVV.

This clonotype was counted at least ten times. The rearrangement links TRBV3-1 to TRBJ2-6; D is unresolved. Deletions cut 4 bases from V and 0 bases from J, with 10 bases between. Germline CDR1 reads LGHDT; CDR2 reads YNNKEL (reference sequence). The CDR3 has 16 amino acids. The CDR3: CASSRTAGSGANVLTF. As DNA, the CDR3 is TGTGCCAGCAGCCGGACCGCAGGCTCTGGGGCCAACGTCCTGACTTTC.

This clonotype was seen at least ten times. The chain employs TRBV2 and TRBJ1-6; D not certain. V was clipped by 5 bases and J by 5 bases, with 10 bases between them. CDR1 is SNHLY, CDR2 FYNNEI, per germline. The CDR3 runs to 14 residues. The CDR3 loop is CASSSSHHNSPLHF. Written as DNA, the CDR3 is TGTGCCAGCAGTAGTAGCCACCATAATTCACCCCTCCACTTT. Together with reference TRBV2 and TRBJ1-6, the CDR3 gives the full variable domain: EPEVTQTPSHQVTQMGQEVILRCVPISNHLYFYWYRQILGQKVEFLVSFYNNEISEKSEIFDDQFSVERPDGSNFTLKIRSTKLEDSAMYFCASSSSHHNSPLHFGNGTRLTVT.

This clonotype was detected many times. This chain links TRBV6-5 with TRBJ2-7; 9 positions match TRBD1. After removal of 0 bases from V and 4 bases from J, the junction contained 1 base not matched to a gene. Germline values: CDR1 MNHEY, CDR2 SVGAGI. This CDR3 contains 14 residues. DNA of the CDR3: TGTGCCAGCAGTTACTCGGGACAGGGTTACGAGCAGTACTTC. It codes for CASSYSGQGYEQYF.

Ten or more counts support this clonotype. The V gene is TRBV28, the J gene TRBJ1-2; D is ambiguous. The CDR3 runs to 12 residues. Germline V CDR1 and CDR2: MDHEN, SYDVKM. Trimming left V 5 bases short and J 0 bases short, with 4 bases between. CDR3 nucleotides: TGTGCCAGCAGTCGGCCTAACTATGGCTACACCTTC. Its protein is CASSRPNYGYTF.

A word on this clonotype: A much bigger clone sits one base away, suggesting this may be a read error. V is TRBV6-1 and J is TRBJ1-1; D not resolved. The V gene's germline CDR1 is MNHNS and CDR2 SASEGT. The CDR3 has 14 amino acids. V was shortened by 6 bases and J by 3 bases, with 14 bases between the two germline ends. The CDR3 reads CASRIRRRDTEAFF. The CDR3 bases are TGTGCCAGCAGGATACGCAGGAGGGACACTGAAGCTTTCTTT.

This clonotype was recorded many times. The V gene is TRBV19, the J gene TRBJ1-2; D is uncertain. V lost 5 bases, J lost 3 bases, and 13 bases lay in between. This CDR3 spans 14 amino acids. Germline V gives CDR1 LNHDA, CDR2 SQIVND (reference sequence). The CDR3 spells CASSVADLDYGYTF. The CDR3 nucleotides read TGTGCCAGTAGTGTTGCAGATCTGGACTATGGCTACACCTTC.

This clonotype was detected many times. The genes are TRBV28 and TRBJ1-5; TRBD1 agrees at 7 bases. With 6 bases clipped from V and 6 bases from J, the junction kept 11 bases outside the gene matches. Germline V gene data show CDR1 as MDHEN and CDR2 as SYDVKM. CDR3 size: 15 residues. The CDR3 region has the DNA TGTGCCAGCAGCTTGTCAGGGGGTGTCGGTCAGCCCCAGCATTTT. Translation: CASSLSGGVGQPQHF.

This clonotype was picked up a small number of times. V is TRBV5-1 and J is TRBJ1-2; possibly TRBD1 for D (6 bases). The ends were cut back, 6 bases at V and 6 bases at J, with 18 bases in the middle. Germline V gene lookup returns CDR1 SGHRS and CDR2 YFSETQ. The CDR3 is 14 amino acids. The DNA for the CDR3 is TGCGCCAGCACCCCGGGACATGAACGCGATGGCTACACCTTC. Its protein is CASTPGHERDGYTF.

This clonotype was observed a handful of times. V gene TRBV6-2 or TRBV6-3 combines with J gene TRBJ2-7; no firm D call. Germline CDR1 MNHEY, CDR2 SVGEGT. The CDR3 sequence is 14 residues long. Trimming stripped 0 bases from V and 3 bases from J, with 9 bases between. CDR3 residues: CASSYSSRSYEQYF. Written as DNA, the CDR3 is TGTGCCAGCAGTTACTCGAGCCGGAGCTACGAGCAGTACTTC.

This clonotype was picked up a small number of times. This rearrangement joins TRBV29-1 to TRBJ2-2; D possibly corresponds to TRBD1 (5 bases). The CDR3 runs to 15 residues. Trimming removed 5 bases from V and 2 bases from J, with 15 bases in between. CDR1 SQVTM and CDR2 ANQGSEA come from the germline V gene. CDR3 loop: CSVLIRVTNTGELFF. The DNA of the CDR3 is TGCAGCGTTCTAATCAGGGTTACTAACACCGGGGAGCTGTTTTTT.

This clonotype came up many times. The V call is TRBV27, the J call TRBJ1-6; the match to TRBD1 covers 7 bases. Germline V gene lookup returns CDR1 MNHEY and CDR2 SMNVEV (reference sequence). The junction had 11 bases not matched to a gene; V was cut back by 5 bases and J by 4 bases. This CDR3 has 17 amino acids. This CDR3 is CASSRPSQGGYNSPLHF. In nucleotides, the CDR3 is TGTGCCAGCAGTCGCCCAAGCCAGGGGGGTTATAATTCACCCCTCCACTTT.

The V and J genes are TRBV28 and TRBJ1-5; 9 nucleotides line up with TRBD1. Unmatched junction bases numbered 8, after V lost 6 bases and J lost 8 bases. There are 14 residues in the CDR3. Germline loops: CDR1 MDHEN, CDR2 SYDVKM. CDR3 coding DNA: TGTGCCAGCAGCTCCGGACAGGGGAGGAAGCCCCAGCATTTT. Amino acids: CASSSGQGRKPQHF.

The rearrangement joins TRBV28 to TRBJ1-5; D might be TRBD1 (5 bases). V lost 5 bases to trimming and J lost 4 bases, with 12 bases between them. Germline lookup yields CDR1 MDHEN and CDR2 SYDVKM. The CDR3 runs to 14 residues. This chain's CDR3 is CASSPGAENQPQHF. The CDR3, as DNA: TGTGCCAGCAGTCCCGGGGCGGAGAATCAGCCCCAGCATTTT.